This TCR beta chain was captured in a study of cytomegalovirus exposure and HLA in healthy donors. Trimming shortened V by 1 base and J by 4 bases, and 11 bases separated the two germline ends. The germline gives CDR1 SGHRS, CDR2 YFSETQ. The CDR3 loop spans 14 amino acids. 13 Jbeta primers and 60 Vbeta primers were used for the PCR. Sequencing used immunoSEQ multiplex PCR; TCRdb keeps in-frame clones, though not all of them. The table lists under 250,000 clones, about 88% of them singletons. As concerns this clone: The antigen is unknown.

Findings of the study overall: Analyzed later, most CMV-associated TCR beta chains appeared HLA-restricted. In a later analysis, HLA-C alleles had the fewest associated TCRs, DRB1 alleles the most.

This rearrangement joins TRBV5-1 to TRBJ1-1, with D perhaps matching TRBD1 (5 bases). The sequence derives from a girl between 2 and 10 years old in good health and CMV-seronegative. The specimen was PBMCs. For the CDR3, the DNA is TGCGCCAGCAGCTTGTATACGGGGGGCACTGAAGCTTTCTTT. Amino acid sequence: CASSLYTGGTEAFF.